These 21 T cell receptor beta chains came from one sample sequenced in a study of blood T cell repertoires in COVID-19. Data came from immunoSEQ multiplex PCR; TCRdb stores just in-frame clones and leaves some out. The sample includes around 330,000 clones, over 75% of them seen just once. Material: PBMCs or T cells enriched from blood (not recorded which). Receptors originate from a middle-aged woman who had recovered from COVID-19.

The chain couples TRBV11-3 to TRBJ2-5; D possibly corresponds to TRBD2 (5 bases). Trimming removed 5 bases at V and 4 bases at J, with 17 bases between. From germline, CDR1 is SGHNT and CDR2 YENEEA. CDR3 length: 15 residues. The CDR3 loop is CASSGSGAWGETQYF. The CDR3 nucleotides are TGTGCCAGCAGCGGGAGTGGCGCCTGGGGAGAGACCCAGTACTTC.

J is TRBJ2-2 and V is TRBV4-2; 7 bases line up with TRBD2. The CDR3 consists of 19 residues. Per germline, CDR1 LGHNA and CDR2 YNFKEQ. V dropped 4 bases and J dropped 5; count of bases not matched to a gene: 19. Written as DNA, the CDR3 is TGTGCCAGCAGCCGCAGCGACTCGGAGGGAGGGTCTAGGACCGGGGAGCTGTTTTTT. Translation: CASSRSDSEGGSRTGELFF.

The gene calls are TRBV9 and TRBJ2-3, with D uncertain. This CDR3 spans 15 amino acids. Trimming cost V 4 bases and J 1 base, with 13 bases left between them. The germline V gene encodes CDR1 SGDLS and CDR2 YYNGEE. CDR3 sequence: CASSKWAGGTDTQYF. CDR3 coding DNA: TGTGCCAGCAGCAAGTGGGCAGGCGGCACAGATACGCAGTATTTT.

The chain joins TRBV7-3 to TRBJ2-2; 9 bases fit TRBD2. Germline CDR1 and CDR2: SGHTA and FQGTGA. J gave up 7 bases and V 4 bases, and 13 bases lay outside the gene matches. The CDR3 has 17 residues. The CDR3 is CASSSRGAGGRGGELFF. CDR3 sequence (DNA): TGTGCCAGCAGCTCCCGGGGAGCGGGGGGCCGAGGCGGGGAGCTGTTTTTT.

As DNA, the CDR3 is TGTGCCAGTAGTATAGCCGCCGTAGCGGGATCATCTTCCTACGAGCAGTACTTC. It specifies CASSIAAVAGSSSYEQYF. The rearrangement uses TRBV19 and TRBJ2-7; 8 positions match TRBD2. With V trimmed by 1 base and J by 1 base, 12 bases remained unmatched. This CDR3 comprises 18 residues. CDR1 is LNHDA, CDR2 SQIVND, per germline (reference sequence).

The chain has TRBV11-2 and TRBJ2-1; TRBD1 matches at 8 bases. The V gene's germline CDR1 is SGHAT and CDR2 FQNNGV. V trimming: 1 base; J trimming: 5 bases; junction bases outside the gene matches: 7. The CDR3 covers 16 residues. The DNA for the CDR3 is TGTGCCAGCAGCTTAGTAGGCAGGGGGCAGGACAATGAGCAGTTCTTC. Amino acid sequence: CASSLVGRGQDNEQFF.

The chain joins TRBV2 to TRBJ2-1, with 7 bases aligning to TRBD1. Germline CDR1 is SNHLY and CDR2 is FYNNEI. V was pared by 4 bases and J by 8 bases, with 8 bases of the junction left unmatched. CDR3 length: 14 residues. DNA for the CDR3: TGTGCCAGCAGTGTAACAGGGGACCCGTATGAGCAGTTCTTC. Translated, it gives CASSVTGDPYEQFF.

The chain is built from TRBV19 and TRBJ1-5; perhaps TRBD1 as D (6 bases). This CDR3 comprises 13 residues. The V end was cut by 5 bases, the J end by 1 base, with 6 bases between. Per germline, CDR1 LNHDA and CDR2 SQIVND (reference sequence). The CDR3 is CASSQGSNQPQHF. Here the CDR3 DNA reads TGTGCCAGTAGTCAGGGGAGCAATCAGCCCCAGCATTTT.

In this sample, this clone turned up a few times. The chain couples TRBV5-1 to TRBJ2-2; 7 nucleotides line up with TRBD2. CDR3 size: 17 residues. The V gene's germline CDR1 is SGHRS and CDR2 YFSETQ. J lost 0 bases, V lost 4 bases, and 9 bases had no gene match. The DNA of the CDR3 is TGCGCCAGCAGCCCACCCGTAGCGGGTTCGAACACCGGGGAGCTGTTTTTT. Translated: CASSPPVAGSNTGELFF.

The rearrangement links TRBV5-8 to TRBJ2-3, with 11 positions matching TRBD2. The CDR3 contains 14 residues. V gave up 3 bases and J gave up 4 bases; unmatched junction bases: 1. The germline V gene has CDR1 SGHTS and CDR2 YDEGEE. The chain's CDR3 is CASSSGLAADTQYF. In DNA form, the CDR3 reads TGTGCCAGCAGCTCGGGACTAGCGGCAGATACGCAGTATTTT. Supplemented by reference TRBV5-8 and TRBJ2-3, the full variable domain reads EAGVTQSPTHLIKTRGQQATLRCSPISGHTSVYWYQQALGLGLQFLLWYDEGEERNRGNFPPRFSGRQFPNYSSELNVNALELEDSALYLCASSSGLAADTQYFGPGTRLTVL.

The chain links TRBV30 to TRBJ1-1; the D is unclear. Germline CDR1 is GTSNPN and CDR2 is SVGIG (reference sequence). The CDR3 totals 13 residues. V lost 2 bases and J lost 1, with 8 bases in between. The DNA of the CDR3 is TGTGCCTGGAGTCGCCAACAGAACACTGAAGCTTTCTTT. Amino acids: CAWSRQQNTEAFF.

V is TRBV10-3 and J is TRBJ1-1; D is perhaps TRBD1 (5 bases). The CDR3 has 12 amino acids. Germline-derived CDR1 and CDR2 are ENHRY and SYGVKD. V lost 7 bases and J 1 base, leaving 7 bases between the germline ends. The CDR3 sequence: CAINQGNTEAFF. In DNA form, the CDR3 reads TGTGCCATCAATCAGGGGAACACTGAAGCTTTCTTT.

This clone was picked up one time. The rearrangement uses TRBV7-9 and TRBJ2-5; D is possibly TRBD1 (5 bases). The germline gives CDR1 SEHNR, CDR2 FQNEAQ (reference sequence). V was pared by 1 base and J by 4 bases, with 16 bases between. The length of the CDR3 is 16 residues. The CDR3 region has the DNA TGTGCCAGCAGCTTAGAGGGGCGTATAGCAGGAGAGACCCAGTACTTC. This codes for CASSLEGRIAGETQYF.

The chain employs TRBV21-1 and TRBJ2-2; TRBD2 was called by the table and not checked on the DNA. TRBV21-1 is a documented pseudogene. This CDR3 has 21 amino acids. The CDR3 loop is CASSKVGSRLAGGMNTGELFF. The CDR3, as DNA: TGTGCCAGCAGCAAAGTTGGATCGCGCCTAGCGGGGGGCATGAACACCGGGGAGCTGTTTTTT.

The V gene is TRBV12-3 or TRBV12-4, the J gene TRBJ2-1, with D hard to call. This CDR3 region has 12 residues. V lost 0 bases, J lost 10 bases, and 7 bases lay in between. Here the CDR3 reads CASSLAPREQFF. The DNA for the CDR3 is TGTGCCAGCAGTTTAGCCCCTCGGGAGCAGTTCTTC.

DNA for the CDR3: TGTGCCAGCATGAGGACAGGGAGTAGCAATCAGCCCCAGCATTTT. This sequence encodes CASMRTGSSNQPQHF. V and J are TRBV2 and TRBJ1-5; 8 bases map to TRBD1. The germline V gene has CDR1 SNHLY and CDR2 FYNNEI. The length of the CDR3 is 15 residues. V lost 7 bases to trimming and J lost 0 bases; unmatched junction nucleotides: 5.

J is TRBJ1-6 and V is TRBV6-5, with unresolved D. Deletions cut 6 bases from V and 0 bases from J, with 6 bases between. The CDR3 length is 14 residues. Germline V gene data show CDR1 as MNHEY and CDR2 as SVGAGI. The CDR3 nucleotides read TGTGCCAGCAGAGACTCCTCCTATAATTCACCCCTCCACTTT. Protein: CASRDSSYNSPLHF.

V is TRBV29-1 and J is TRBJ2-7; 12 bases match TRBD1. The ends lost 5 bases at V and 5 bases at J; junction bases unmatched: 10. This CDR3 region has 15 residues. Germline values: CDR1 SQVTM, CDR2 ANQGSEA. This CDR3 reads CSVSALGQGANEQYF. CDR3 in DNA: TGCAGCGTTTCTGCCCTGGGACAGGGGGCGAACGAGCAGTACTTC.

This clone occurred once. This chain links TRBV10-2 with TRBJ2-7, with 7 bases matching TRBD1. With 2 bases clipped from V and 0 bases from J, the junction kept 10 bases outside the gene matches. This CDR3 spans 17 amino acids. The V gene's germline CDR1 is WSHSY and CDR2 SAAADI. The CDR3 loop is CASSEGRDSRSSYEQYF. The CDR3 region has the DNA TGCGCCAGCAGTGAGGGACGGGACAGTCGGAGCTCCTACGAGCAGTACTTC.

The rearrangement links TRBV7-6 to TRBJ1-1; D is unclear. V dropped 5 bases and J dropped 5 bases, with 12 bases sitting between them. The germline V gene has CDR1 SGHVS and CDR2 FNYEAQ. The CDR3 runs 13 residues. The chain's CDR3 is CASSNQEETEAFF. CDR3 DNA sequence: TGTGCCAGCAGCAACCAAGAGGAAACTGAAGCTTTCTTT.

This sequence joins TRBV6-1 and TRBJ2-5; no clear D. This CDR3 region has 15 residues. Germline assignment: CDR1 MNHNS and CDR2 SASEGT. V shed 1 base and J shed 9 bases, with 18 bases lying between them. Here the CDR3 reads CASSEGGSQKRPQYF. CDR3 nucleotides: TGTGCCAGCAGTGAAGGAGGCTCCCAGAAGAGACCCCAGTACTTC.